The clone carrying this T cell receptor (beta chain) was counted only a few times. The antigen is unknown. The data derive from a study of T cells in Graves' hyperthyroidism and ophthalmopathy. Across the study: Peripheral blood was taken when the disease was first diagnosed, before any treatment began.

Study-level results: Through a model of 13 V-J features, ophthalmopathy was separated from stable hyperthyroidism.

Investigators excluded patients with uncontrolled infection, other autoimmune disease, pregnancy or lactation. The CDR3 regions of TCR beta were amplified from RNA transcripts. The HTBI primer set served for first-round RT-PCR of the TCR CDR3. TCRdb itself ran the multiplex PCR reads through MiXCR, one entry per CDR3 protein. The sample contains around 760,000 distinct CDR3 sequences, over 35% of which appear only once. Germline CDR1 SGDLS, CDR2 YYNGEE. Trimming at V came to 3 bases and at J to 5 bases, leaving 10 bases not matched to a gene. The CDR3 contains 15 residues. This TCR was recovered from a woman between 40 and 55 years old with Graves' hyperthyroidism. This chain joins TRBV9 and TRBJ2-5, with 7 bases aligning to TRBD2. The sequenced sample consisted of blood. In nucleotides, the CDR3 is TGTGCCAGCAGCGCTCGGGTGGGGAGGGGCGAGACCCAGTACTTC. Translating it yields CASSARVGRGETQYF.